There are many counts of the clone carrying this TCR beta chain. Its specificity is unknown. The sample originates from a study of CD8 T cells in ankylosing spondylitis. V dropped 4 bases and J dropped 2; count of bases not matched to a gene: 9. The germline V gene encodes CDR1 SGDLS and CDR2 YYNGEE. The CDR3 extends over 16 amino acids. Whole-study results and caveats: For ankylosing spondylitis blood, a TCR beta motif of seven to nine highly homologous variants appeared characteristic. Certain motif variants had earlier appeared in reactive arthritis synovial fluid and blood. The study looked at matched synovial fluid samples from ankylosing spondylitis patients. Disease-linked clones were reported to be significantly enriched there.

Construction of TCR beta libraries was performed using quantitative 5'-RACE with molecular barcodes. In TCRdb, the 5' RACE reads were re-called with MiXCR into one record per CDR3 protein. The sample has roughly 100,000 distinct CDR3 sequences, over 6.5% seen once. The source material was blood, either unsorted or a sorted T cell fraction (not recorded which). The V gene is TRBV9, the J gene TRBJ2-1; TRBD2 matches 7 bases. The clonotype was recovered from a male donor with ankylosing spondylitis or in good health (not recorded which). CDR3 nucleotides: TGTGCCAGCAGCAAAGGAAGGGCGGGAGCCTACAATGAGCAGTTCTTC. Translation: CASSKGRAGAYNEQFF.